This is a list of T cell receptor beta chains from one sample in a study of breast tumors, draining lymph nodes, adjacent tissues. Each CDR3 protein is one row after TCRdb ran MiXCR on the multiplex PCR reads. The sample consists of around 300,000 distinct CDR3 sequences, roughly 30% of them appearing once. Specimen: axillary lymph node tissue. These receptors all come from a female donor with breast cancer. Some clones in this sample may be carry-over from other donors' samples. CDR3s include the opening cysteine and the closing phenylalanine or tryptophan.

J: TRBJ1-6; V: TRBV6-5; CDR3: CASSHSSGRRSSPLHF
J: TRBJ2-7; V: TRBV10-1; CDR3: CASSESSGPPYEQYF
J: TRBJ2-7; V: TRBV7-3; CDR3: CASSPHDRALEQYF
J: TRBJ2-3; V: TRBV10-3; CDR3: CATTNTDTQYF
J: TRBJ2-1; V: TRBV5-8; CDR3: CASSLTGRRMFF
J: TRBJ2-7; V: TRBV7-2; CDR3: CATSPYSGSYEQHF
J: TRBJ2-3; V: TRBV10-1; CDR3: CARGGVTALGTDTQYF
J: TRBJ2-5; V: TRBV10-3; CDR3: CAIGLGGETQYF
J: TRBJ2-5; V: TRBV19; CDR3: CASKGTGNQETQYF
J: TRBJ2-4; V: TRBV19; CDR3: CASTDTRPRNIQYF
J: TRBJ1-5; V: TRBV20-1; CDR3: CSADDGTVYSNQPQHF
J: TRBJ1-2; V: TRBV15; CDR3: CATSRERSYGYTF
J: TRBJ2-7; V: TRBV19; CDR3: CASSQTNYEQYF
J: TRBJ2-7; V: TRBV20-1; CDR3: CSAMDQGRAYEQYF
J: TRBJ2-1; V: TRBV9; CDR3: CASSVGASGTNEQFF
J: TRBJ2-4; V: TRBV25-1; CDR3: CASSEFGDTKNIQYF
J: TRBJ2-7; V: TRBV3-1; CDR3: CASSQDIAGGREQYF
J: TRBJ2-7; V: TRBV27; CDR3: CASSSTGSVSYEQYF
J: TRBJ2-7; V: TRBV20-1; CDR3: CSATAAGRSSEQYF
J: TRBJ2-7; V: TRBV7-8; CDR3: CASSAGTALAYEQYF
J: TRBJ2-3; V: TRBV15; CDR3: CATSRKTGGGNTQYF
J: TRBJ1-2; V: TRBV15; CDR3: CATSRGRSYGYTF
J: TRBJ2-5; V: TRBV12-3/TRBV12-4; CDR3: CASSPGDSGAQYF
J: TRBJ2-5; V: TRBV6-5; CDR3: CASSYGQARWTQYF
J: TRBJ2-5; V: TRBV5-5; CDR3: CASSSTGPAGEGETQYF
J: TRBJ2-5; V: TRBV6-5; CDR3: CASSYSPDRRTQYF
J: TRBJ2-7; V: TRBV20-1; CDR3: CSARYAGGSYEQYF
J: TRBJ1-3; V: TRBV7-9; CDR3: CASSVGTGFIDTIYF
J: TRBJ1-2; V: TRBV19; CDR3: CASSISGLFSASTF
J: TRBJ1-2; V: TRBV20-1; CDR3: CSATEQGRSYGYTF
J: TRBJ2-1; V: TRBV7-6; CDR3: CASSLAEVVAGSSYNEQFF
J: TRBJ1-2; V: TRBV7-6; CDR3: CASSLEAGAYGYTF
J: TRBJ2-1; V: TRBV7-9; CDR3: CASSSTSGRGEQFF
J: TRBJ2-7; V: TRBV11-3; CDR3: CASSLHPSSYEQYF
J: TRBJ1-6; V: TRBV27; CDR3: CASRAQYNSPLHF
J: TRBJ2-2; V: TRBV7-8; CDR3: CASSPVPTGELFF
J: TRBJ2-5; V: TRBV29-1; CDR3: CSALGGASGMETQYF
J: TRBJ2-5; V: TRBV5-5; CDR3: CASSFRDRGHLETQYF
J: TRBJ2-2; V: TRBV19; CDR3: CASSSGTGGELFF
J: TRBJ2-6; V: TRBV5-1; CDR3: CASSIRQGAGANVLTF
J: TRBJ1-1; V: TRBV20-1; CDR3: CSARDLGTAAFF
J: TRBJ2-7; V: TRBV28; CDR3: CASRPASGIRLEQYF
J: TRBJ1-1; V: TRBV7-9; CDR3: CASSLDLGGEAFF
J: TRBJ2-7; V: TRBV30; CDR3: CAWRRRGSYEQYF
J: TRBJ2-4; V: TRBV28; CDR3: CASSSGGYSIQYF
J: TRBJ1-1; V: TRBV7-6; CDR3: CASSWTGGSTEAFF
J: TRBJ1-2; V: TRBV9; CDR3: CASSVGGADSFYGYTF
J: TRBJ2-1; V: TRBV4-1; CDR3: CASSQGLTSGRAHEQFF
J: TRBJ2-5; V: TRBV15; CDR3: CATSRGDNQETQYF
J: TRBJ2-7; V: TRBV20-1; CDR3: CSATGDSSPYEQYF
J: TRBJ1-2; V: TRBV29-1; CDR3: CSARTGPTYGYTF
J: TRBJ2-1; V: TRBV7-2; CDR3: CASSLVTSGRGSYNEQFF
J: TRBJ1-4; V: TRBV7-2; CDR3: CASSLPPGGLGNEKLFF
J: TRBJ2-2; V: TRBV12-3/TRBV12-4; CDR3: CASSLHTGELFF
J: TRBJ2-7; V: TRBV10-2; CDR3: CASSGSGYEQYF
J: TRBJ2-3; V: TRBV25-1; CDR3: CASSAGLAGGHGTQYF
J: TRBJ2-7; V: TRBV7-3; CDR3: CASSLTGDLSSYEQYF
J: TRBJ2-1; V: TRBV4-3; CDR3: CASSQEVGGRAFNEQFF
J: TRBJ2-7; V: TRBV5-1; CDR3: CASSHADRAYEQYF
J: TRBJ2-1; V: TRBV9; CDR3: CASSAPTSGSAHTNEQFF